Listed below are T cell receptor beta chains from one sample, sequenced in a study of vaccination and CD4 T cells after COVID-19. TCRdb fed the PCR reads into MiXCR, producing one record per CDR3 protein. The sample comprises more than 15,000 distinct CDR3 sequences, approximately 50% of which are singletons, and 4% rests with the top ten. These receptors' targets are unknown. Source: CD4+ T cells from blood, cultured in vitro, taken before SARS-CoV-2 vaccination. The receptors derive from a human donor who had recovered from COVID-19. Both conserved end residues are part of each CDR3. The order of the fields is clone size, J gene, V gene, D gene, CDR3 DNA, CDR3 protein. The D gene is left open where the match is weak. A row's size may be missing; if present it is once, few, many or a size class.

clone size: .
J gene: TRBJ1-2
V gene: TRBV19
D gene: .
CDR3 DNA: TGTGCCAGTAGTATCAGGACGCTCTATGGCTACACCTTC
CDR3 protein: CASSIRTLYGYTF

clone size: .
J gene: TRBJ1-1
V gene: TRBV20-1
D gene: .
CDR3 DNA: TGCAGTGCTAGTAAGGGAACAGCTTTCTTT
CDR3 protein: CSASKGTAFF

clone size: .
J gene: TRBJ1-2
V gene: TRBV25-1
D gene: .
CDR3 DNA: TGTGCCAGCACTGGGGGGAGTGGCTACACCTTC
CDR3 protein: CASTGGSGYTF

clone size: .
J gene: TRBJ2-5
V gene: TRBV5-4
D gene: TRBD2
CDR3 DNA: TGTGCCAGCAGCTGGGCCGGGACTAGCGGGAAAGAGACCCAGTACTTC
CDR3 protein: CASSWAGTSGKETQYF

clone size: .
J gene: TRBJ2-3
V gene: TRBV4-1
D gene: .
CDR3 DNA: TGCGCCAGCAGCCAAGATCCGGGCACAGATACGCAGTATTTT
CDR3 protein: CASSQDPGTDTQYF

clone size: .
J gene: TRBJ2-2
V gene: TRBV27
D gene: .
CDR3 DNA: TGTGCCAGCAGTTTATCAGGCGGGGGCCTCACCGGGGAGCTGTTTTTT
CDR3 protein: CASSLSGGGLTGELFF

clone size: few
J gene: TRBJ2-5
V gene: TRBV15
D gene: TRBD2
CDR3 DNA: TGTGCCACCAGCAGAGATTTGGCGGGACTAGCGGGTTCCCAAGAGACCCAGTACTTC
CDR3 protein: CATSRDLAGLAGSQETQYF

clone size: .
J gene: TRBJ1-1
V gene: TRBV6-1
D gene: TRBD1
CDR3 DNA: TGTGCCAGCCTAACCCAGACAGGGCCGAACACTGAAGCTTTCTTT
CDR3 protein: CASLTQTGPNTEAFF

clone size: .
J gene: TRBJ2-1
V gene: TRBV7-9
D gene: TRBD1
CDR3 DNA: TGTGCCAGCAGCTTAGGGGACAGGGGGTTTGTGCAGTTCTTC
CDR3 protein: CASSLGDRGFVQFF

clone size: .
J gene: TRBJ2-5
V gene: TRBV6-2/TRBV6-3
D gene: .
CDR3 DNA: TGTGCCAGCAGTAACCTTAAGACCCAGTACTTC
CDR3 protein: CASSNLKTQYF

clone size: .
J gene: TRBJ2-3
V gene: TRBV7-9
D gene: TRBD2
CDR3 DNA: TGTGCCAGCAGCTTACCCCGTCGGTTAGCGGGGGGCACAGATACGCAGTATTTT
CDR3 protein: CASSLPRRLAGGTDTQYF

clone size: .
J gene: TRBJ2-3
V gene: TRBV11-1
D gene: .
CDR3 DNA: TGTGCCAGCAGCCCACTGGGGGACCCAGGACGCACAGATACGCAGTATTTT
CDR3 protein: CASSPLGDPGRTDTQYF

clone size: few
J gene: TRBJ1-2
V gene: TRBV6-2/TRBV6-3
D gene: TRBD1
CDR3 DNA: TGTGCCAGCATCAGCTTTACGACAATAAGGGACAGAAGTAACTATGGCTACACCTTC
CDR3 protein: CASISFTTIRDRSNYGYTF

clone size: few
J gene: TRBJ2-2
V gene: TRBV7-6
D gene: .
CDR3 DNA: TGTGCCAGCAGCTTAGTAGGTGTGAGCGGAGAGCTGTTTTTT
CDR3 protein: CASSLVGVSGELFF

clone size: few
J gene: TRBJ1-5
V gene: TRBV12-3/TRBV12-4
D gene: .
CDR3 DNA: TGTGCCAGCAGTTTTGGAGGTAGCAATCAGCCCCAGCATTTT
CDR3 protein: CASSFGGSNQPQHF

clone size: .
J gene: TRBJ1-5
V gene: TRBV23-1
D gene: .
CDR3 DNA: TGCGCCAGCACCACAGGGAGAAAGGCCCAACAGCCCCAGCATTTT
CDR3 protein: CASTTGRKAQQPQHF

clone size: .
J gene: TRBJ1-6
V gene: TRBV30
D gene: .
CDR3 DNA: TGTGCCTGGAGTGTCTGGGCCAATTCACCCCTCCACTTT
CDR3 protein: CAWSVWANSPLHF

clone size: .
J gene: TRBJ1-1
V gene: TRBV20-1
D gene: .
CDR3 DNA: TGCAGTGCCTCCCCGGCGGGAAGGAACACTGAAGCTTTCTTT
CDR3 protein: CSASPAGRNTEAFF